This T cell receptor beta chain derives from a study of T-cell reconstitution after alpha-beta-depleted transplantation in children (dated by TCRdb to between 2015 and 2016). A note on the overall study: Using TCR repertoire profiling, the study quantitatively followed how T-cell immune reconstitution unfolded in children after TCRalphabeta/CD19-depleted allogeneic hematopoietic cell transplantation.

The library was produced with PCR. Sequenced on an Illumina HiSeq 2500. TCR libraries were prepared with molecular barcoding, using unique molecular identifiers to normalize TCRbeta repertoire quantification. TCRdb trimmed the raw reads at Q25, called clones with MiXCR and kept productive beta chains. Here each entry gathers all rows of one CDR3 protein and keeps the most common genes and DNA. The sample records about 360,000 distinct CDR3 sequences, about 14% of which are singletons. Around 4.5% of the sample belongs to the ten largest clones. This clonotype was seen more than once but under ten times. Which antigen it targets is not known. It has no much larger one-base neighbor in the sample; base qualities were not kept. This TCR was recovered from a human donor who donated a stem cell graft to a child with Fanconi anemia. Sequenced here: PBMCs, sampled from the stem cell graft.

The nucleotide sequence reads TGCGCCAGCAGCCAATCTTACGGGGTAGCTTTCTTT. It translates to CASSQSYGVAFF. The chain is encoded by TRBV4-3 joined to TRBJ1-1, with the D gene uncertain. CDR1 LGHNA and CDR2 YSLEER are derived from the germline V gene. V sheds 2 bases and J sheds 10 bases, leaving 11 bases between their ends. There are 12 amino acids in the CDR3, from cysteine to phenylalanine inclusive. Kept here is only the CDR3 DNA, which spans 36 bases and is read in frame from base 1.